The 9 T cell receptor beta chains below were found in one sample sequenced in a study of T-cell reconstitution after alpha-beta-depleted transplantation in children. The authors prepared the TCRbeta library with unique molecular identifiers. One entry per CDR3 protein results from TCRdb running MiXCR on the PCR reads. The sample includes approximately 270,000 distinct CDR3 sequences, more than 8% of them seen just once. The sample in question was PBMCs from the stem cell graft donor, obtained from the stem cell graft. The receptors originated from a human donor who donated a stem cell graft to a child with SCID.

DNA of the CDR3: TGTGCCAGCAGCCAATGGGGAGTGAACACTGAAGCTTTCTTT. Translation gives CASSQWGVNTEAFF. The rearrangement uses TRBV14 and TRBJ1-1; no reliable D call. V was clipped by 2 bases and J by 0 bases, with 7 bases between them. CDR3 length: 14 residues. The germline CDR1 and CDR2 sequences are SGHDN and FVKESK.

This clonotype came up many times. The V and J genes are TRBV12-3 or TRBV12-4 and TRBJ2-3, with TRBD2 matching 11 bases. With V trimmed by 4 bases and J by 4 bases, 4 bases remained unmatched. The CDR3 runs 15 residues. The CDR3 region is CASSSLAGGSDTQYF. CDR3 sequence (DNA): TGTGCCAGCAGTTCCCTAGCGGGGGGATCAGATACGCAGTATTTT.

This sequence joins TRBV9 and TRBJ2-1, with TRBD1 identical over 7 bases. This CDR3 is 14 amino acids long. Germline loops: CDR1 SGDLS, CDR2 YYNGEE. V trimming: 2 bases; J trimming: 9 bases; junction bases outside the gene matches: 8. CDR3 DNA sequence: TGTGCCAGCAGCGTCCGACAGGGCGGTAGTGAGCAGTTCTTC. Protein: CASSVRQGGSEQFF.

At least ten counts were recorded for this clonotype. The CDR3 reads CASSLGTGNTIYF. In DNA, the CDR3 is TGTGCCAGCAGCTTAGGCACTGGAAACACCATATATTTT. This rearrangement joins TRBV7-8 to TRBJ1-3; D not certain. V was clipped by 1 base and J by 2 bases, with 3 bases between them. Germline CDR1 SGHVS, CDR2 FQNEAQ. The CDR3 covers 13 residues.

This clonotype was detected ten times or more. V usage is TRBV6-1 and J usage is TRBJ2-7; no clear D gene. This CDR3 region has 14 residues. Trimming shortened V by 6 bases and J by 2 bases, and 14 bases separated the two germline ends. The germline V gene has CDR1 MNHNS and CDR2 SASEGT. The CDR3 loop is CASSPSLATYEQYF. The DNA for the CDR3 is TGTGCCAGCAGCCCCTCGCTGGCTACCTACGAGCAGTACTTC.

This clonotype has more than one count but fewer than ten. V gene TRBV6-1 combines with J gene TRBJ1-1; 8 bases are a match to TRBD1. CDR1 and CDR2 from the germline V gene are MNHNS and SASEGT. There are 14 residues in the CDR3. V shed 6 bases, J shed 0 bases, and the junction held 3 bases outside the gene matches. CDR3 nucleotides: TGTGCCAGCAGATCGGACAGGGTGAACACTGAAGCTTTCTTT. It is translated as CASRSDRVNTEAFF.

The J gene is TRBJ2-5, the V gene TRBV2, with D possibly TRBD2 on 6 matching bases. Germline lookup yields CDR1 SNHLY and CDR2 FYNNEI. V was cut by 1 base and J by 3 bases, with 9 bases left in between. The CDR3 is 14 residues long. The CDR3 bases are TGTGCCAGCAGTGAAGTATGGGGGGAAGAGACCCAGTACTTC. Amino acid sequence: CASSEVWGEETQYF.

Only a few counts were recorded for this clonotype. The chain combines TRBV5-1 with TRBJ1-4; D unresolved. Trimming cost V 4 bases and J 0 bases, with 7 bases left between them. CDR1 is SGHRS, CDR2 YFSETQ, per germline. The CDR3 has 14 residues. In nucleotides, the CDR3 is TGCGCCAGCAGCCCAAACCCAACTAATGAAAAACTGTTTTTT. It translates to CASSPNPTNEKLFF.

This clonotype was recorded at least ten times. The chain links TRBV9 to TRBJ2-1; a possible D gene is TRBD2 (5 bases). The germline V gene has CDR1 SGDLS and CDR2 YYNGEE. With 4 bases removed from V and 6 bases from J, the gap between germline ends came to 14 bases. CDR3 length equals 14 residues. The DNA for the CDR3 is TGTGCCAGCAGCCCGGAGGACTTTTTCAATGAGCAGTTCTTC. Amino acids: CASSPEDFFNEQFF.